These 4 T cell receptor beta chains came from one sample sequenced in a study of OX40 agonist ivuxolimab in advanced cancers. The assay was immunoSEQ multiplex PCR, and TCRdb's table has in-frame clones only and misses some. Here the sample spans about 80,000 clones, more than 90% being singletons. Source: CD4+ or CD8+ T cells sorted from blood, taken in a trial of the OX40 agonist ivuxolimab. The receptors shown here come from an adult with an advanced solid tumor such as melanoma, head and neck, liver or kidney cancer.

The V gene is TRBV6-5, the J gene TRBJ1-3, with 8 bases identical to TRBD1. The J segment lost 3 bases and the V segment lost 7 bases, leaving 5 bases of the junction unmatched. The CDR3 extends over 14 amino acids. The germline gives CDR1 MNHEY, CDR2 SVGAGI. The CDR3 DNA reads TGTGCCAGCACGACAGGGGAGTTTGGAAACACCATATATTTT. This encodes CASTTGEFGNTIYF.

V and J are TRBV11-3 and TRBJ2-3; 8 bases fit TRBD1. Germline values: CDR1 SGHNT, CDR2 YENEEA. The CDR3 has 15 residues. V trimming: 5 bases; J trimming: 3 bases; junction bases outside the gene matches: 7. For the CDR3, the DNA is TGTGCCAGCAGCCCACAGGGGGGAGGTACAGATACGCAGTATTTT. Its translation: CASSPQGGGTDTQYF.

CDR3: CASSPSTGEEDEQYF. The CDR3 nucleotides read TGTGCCAGCAGCCCCTCGACAGGGGAGGAGGACGAGCAGTACTTC. The V call is TRBV27, the J call TRBJ2-7, with 8 bases fitting TRBD1. The CDR3 is 15 residues long. V lost 6 bases to trimming and J lost 5 bases; unmatched junction nucleotides: 12. Germline-derived CDR1 and CDR2 are MNHEY and SMNVEV (reference sequence).

The chain employs TRBV4-2 and TRBJ2-3; TRBD2 matches 11 bases. The germline V gene has CDR1 LGHNA and CDR2 YNFKEQ. This CDR3 region has 16 residues. V lost 2 bases and J lost 2; bases outside the gene matches: 3. CDR3 bases: TGTGCCAGCAGCCAAAGACTAGCGGGATACACAGATACGCAGTATTTT. This encodes CASSQRLAGYTDTQYF.